Shown below are 22 T cell receptor beta chains from a single sample sequenced in a study of blood T cell repertoires in COVID-19. Here immunoSEQ multiplex PCR was the method, and the copy in TCRdb shows in-frame clones only, minus some. The sample lists tens of thousands of clones, about 86% seen once, with 8% to 10% in the top ten. The sequencing sample was made of peripheral blood. The receptors here all came from a man older than 75 with COVID-19, enrolled during active disease.

V is TRBV5-5 and J is TRBJ2-7; TRBD1 agrees at 8 bases. After removal of 2 bases from V and 5 bases from J, the junction contained 6 bases not matched to a gene. The V gene's germline CDR1 is SGHKS and CDR2 YYEKEE (reference sequence). The CDR3 covers 14 residues. The CDR3 nucleotides are TGTGCCAGCAGCTTAGCTCAGGGACAGGACGAGCAGTACGTC. This encodes CASSLAQGQDEQYV.

The V call is TRBV28, the J call TRBJ1-2, with a weak D call TRBD1 (6 bases). The CDR3 sequence is 15 residues long. The V gene's germline CDR1 is MDHEN and CDR2 SYDVKM. The ends were cut back, 7 bases at V and 8 bases at J, with 23 bases in the middle. CDR3: CASTWGRTASSGYTF. The CDR3 nucleotides read TGTGCCAGCACCTGGGGTCGGACAGCCAGCTCGGGCTACACCTTC.

V gene TRBV6-2 or TRBV6-3 combines with J gene TRBJ2-5; D is perhaps TRBD2 (7 bases). Germline CDR1 and CDR2: MNHEY and SVGEGT. This CDR3 contains 19 residues. The V end lost 2 bases, the J end lost 2 bases, and 24 bases lay between the germline ends. The CDR3 nucleotides read TGTGCCAGCAGTTACCCGAGGGGGAGCGGGGCAACTAATCAAGAGACCCAGTACTTC. This codes for CASSYPRGSGATNQETQYF.

V gene TRBV6-1 combines with J gene TRBJ2-1; 10 bases match TRBD2. CDR3 size: 14 residues. Per germline, CDR1 MNHNS and CDR2 SASEGT. The J segment lost 7 bases and the V segment lost 3 bases, leaving 3 bases of the junction unmatched. CDR3 sequence reads: CASSDSGGRNEQFF. The CDR3 DNA reads TGTGCCAGCAGTGATAGCGGGGGGAGGAATGAGCAGTTCTTC.

Notes on this clone: This CDR3 is also generated by other DNA sequences in the sample. The chain employs TRBV12-5 and TRBJ2-1; TRBD1 aligns across 7 bases. CDR1 is LGHNT and CDR2 is FRNRAP in the germline V gene. The V segment lost 5 bases and the J segment 10 bases; nucleotides outside the gene matches: 5. The CDR3 sequence is 12 residues long. The CDR3 sequence: CASGPDRVEQFF. CDR3 DNA sequence: TGTGCTAGTGGTCCCGACAGGGTCGAGCAGTTCTTC.

This clone was seen just once. This chain joins TRBV19 and TRBJ1-1; tentative D call: TRBD1 (5 bases). Trimming removed 5 bases at V and 5 bases at J, with 6 bases between. The CDR3 extends over 11 amino acids. The germline gives CDR1 LNHDA, CDR2 SQIVND (reference sequence). The CDR3 is CASSRGTEAFF. Written as DNA, the CDR3 is TGTGCCAGTAGTCGGGGGACTGAAGCTTTCTTT.

The genes are TRBV28 and TRBJ1-1, with 7 bases identical to TRBD1. Germline CDR1 reads MDHEN; CDR2 reads SYDVKM. The ends lost 8 bases at V and 0 bases at J; junction bases unmatched: 9. This CDR3 has 15 amino acids. The CDR3 coding sequence is TGTGCCAGCGTACTACAGGGGACAATGAACACTGAAGCTTTCTTT. Protein product: CASVLQGTMNTEAFF.

The chain couples TRBV24-1 to TRBJ2-3; 10 positions agree with TRBD1. Germline V gives CDR1 KGHDR, CDR2 SFDVKD. V lost 9 bases, J lost 3 bases, and 5 bases stayed unmatched. CDR3 size: 14 residues. The chain's CDR3 is CATGPGQGTDTQYF. As DNA, the CDR3 is TGTGCCACCGGTCCGGGACAGGGGACAGATACGCAGTATTTT.

As to this clone: The junction and the germline gene differ at one end; a read error may be behind it. The same CDR3 is also encoded by other DNA sequences in this sample. The rearrangement links TRBV14 to TRBJ2-7; 7 bases align to TRBD1. CDR1 and CDR2 from the germline V gene are SGHDN and FVKESK. This CDR3 is built from 16 residues. Written as DNA, the CDR3 is TGTGCCAGCAGCCAGTCGAAGGGGGCATGGAGGCACGAGCAGTATTTC. Translating it yields CASSQSKGAWRHEQYF. Combining the CDR3 with reference TRBV14 and TRBJ2-7 gives the whole variable domain EAGVTQFPSHSVIEKGQTVTLRCDPISGHDNLYWYRRVMGKEIKFLLHFVKESKQDESGMPNNRFLAERTGGTYSTLKVQPAELEDSGVYFCASSQSKGAWRHEQYFGPGTRLTVT.

This clone appeared a single time. This rearrangement joins TRBV5-4 to TRBJ1-2, with 8 positions matching TRBD1. The CDR3 sequence is 16 residues long. Germline lookup yields CDR1 SGHNT and CDR2 YYREEE (reference sequence). Trimming cost V 0 bases and J 2 bases; bases outside gene matches: 6. The CDR3 reads CASSLETGVGNYGYTF. The CDR3 coding sequence is TGTGCCAGCAGCTTGGAGACAGGGGTTGGCAACTATGGCTACACCTTC.

V usage is TRBV19 and J usage is TRBJ1-5; D is undetermined. The CDR3 spans 15 residues. The V gene's germline CDR1 is LNHDA and CDR2 SQIVND (reference sequence). The ends were cut back, 5 bases at V and 0 bases at J, with 11 bases in the middle. The chain's CDR3 is CASSVQDYSNQPQHF. In DNA, the CDR3 is TGTGCCAGTAGTGTCCAGGATTATAGCAATCAGCCCCAGCATTTT. Complete variable domain (other parts from reference TRBV19 and TRBJ1-5): DGGITQSPKYLFRKEGQNVTLSCEQNLNHDAMYWYRQDPGQGLRLIYYSQIVNDFQKGDIAEGYSVSREKKESFPLTVTSAQKNPTAFYLCASSVQDYSNQPQHFGDGTRLSIL.

This sequence joins TRBV30 and TRBJ2-1; no definite D call. V was clipped by 2 bases and J by 15 bases, with 14 bases between them. Germline V gene lookup returns CDR1 GTSNPN and CDR2 SVGIG (reference sequence). The CDR3 contains 11 residues. CDR3 sequence (DNA): TGTGCCTGGAGTCTGTTACAGAGTCCGTTCTTC. Protein sequence: CAWSLLQSPFF.

The rearrangement links TRBV6-6 to TRBJ1-1; no reliable D call. Germline V gene data show CDR1 as MNHNY and CDR2 as SVGAGI (reference sequence). Trimming took 2 bases from V and 1 from J, leaving 8 bases between them. This CDR3 contains 14 residues. Here the CDR3 DNA reads TGTGCCAGCAGTTACGTGGGGAGGAACACTGAAGCTTTCTTT. Translating it yields CASSYVGRNTEAFF.

V and J are TRBV9 and TRBJ1-2; 10 nucleotides align to TRBD1. Trimming took 0 bases from V and 6 from J; bases not matched to a gene: 5. The CDR3 covers 15 residues. Germline V gene lookup returns CDR1 SGDLS and CDR2 YYNGEE. The CDR3 DNA follows: TGTGCCAGCAGCGTAGTAGACAGGGGGCGAAATGGCTACACCTTC. Protein product: CASSVVDRGRNGYTF.

The genes are TRBV24-1 and TRBJ1-1; 9 nucleotides match TRBD1. Trimming cost V 4 bases and J 0 bases; bases outside gene matches: 5. Germline V lookup: CDR1 KGHDR, CDR2 SFDVKD. CDR3 length: 16 residues. This CDR3 is CATSEAGTGMNTEAFF. The CDR3 DNA follows: TGTGCCACCAGTGAGGCCGGGACAGGGATGAACACTGAAGCTTTCTTT.

CDR3 DNA sequence: TGTGCCAGCAGCTCAACAGGGGTTGGCGAGCAGTACGTC. Translating it yields CASSSTGVGEQYV. V and J are TRBV7-9 and TRBJ2-7, with 7 bases fitting TRBD1. CDR3 length equals 13 residues. CDR1 is SEHNR, CDR2 FQNEAQ, per germline (reference sequence). The V segment lost 4 bases and the J segment 6 bases; nucleotides outside the gene matches: 6.

The chain is built from TRBV5-4 and TRBJ2-3; TRBD1 aligns across 9 bases. Trimming took 2 bases from V and 1 from J; bases not matched to a gene: 2. The germline gives CDR1 SGHNT, CDR2 YYREEE (reference sequence). This CDR3 is 15 amino acids long. The CDR3 is CASSLRTGGTDTQYF. As DNA, the CDR3 is TGTGCCAGCAGCTTACGGACAGGGGGCACAGATACGCAGTATTTT.

J is TRBJ1-1 and V is TRBV6-7; D is possibly TRBD1 (5 bases). TRBV6-7 is placed among ORFs of uncertain function. The CDR3 sequence is 16 residues long. Trimming removed 5 bases from V and 1 base from J, with 17 bases in between. The CDR3 reads CASSHGRGGENTEAFF. The DNA for the CDR3 is TGTGCCAGCAGTCACGGCCGGGGCGGGGAGAACACTGAAGCTTTCTTT.

The chain has TRBV6-4 and TRBJ2-5, with 12 bases that match TRBD2. The V segment lost 4 bases and the J segment 13 bases; nucleotides outside the gene matches: 7. CDR3 length: 13 residues. Germline V gives CDR1 MRHNA, CDR2 SNTAGT. This CDR3 is CASSVASGGVLYF. CDR3 nucleotide sequence: TGTGCCAGCAGTGTCGCTAGCGGGGGGGTCCTGTACTTC.

This chain joins TRBV10-3 and TRBJ2-3; TRBD1 matches 7 bases. Per germline, CDR1 ENHRY and CDR2 SYGVKD. This CDR3 spans 14 amino acids. V lost 8 bases, J lost 3 bases, and 8 bases stayed unmatched. The CDR3 loop reads CAIRTGAGTDTQYF. The DNA for the CDR3 is TGTGCCATCCGTACAGGGGCCGGGACAGATACGCAGTATTTT.

The chain links TRBV4-2 to TRBJ1-3; a possible D gene is TRBD1 (5 bases). Trimming removed 4 bases at V and 8 bases at J, with 21 bases between. CDR1 is LGHNA and CDR2 is YNFKEQ in the germline V gene. The CDR3 has 16 amino acids. This CDR3 is CASSRQSQPGRDTIYF. The DNA of the CDR3 is TGTGCCAGCAGCCGACAGTCCCAGCCCGGGAGGGACACCATATATTTT.

This clone was detected a few times. The genes are TRBV6-2 or TRBV6-3 and TRBJ1-5, with D possibly matching TRBD1 (5 bases). The CDR3 loop spans 16 amino acids. The V and J ends lost 2 bases and 1 base respectively, with 12 bases between them. The germline CDR1 and CDR2 sequences are MNHEY and SVGEGT. The chain's CDR3 is CASSYGGGWSNQPQHF. CDR3 DNA sequence: TGTGCCAGCAGTTACGGCGGGGGGTGGAGCAATCAGCCCCAGCATTTT.